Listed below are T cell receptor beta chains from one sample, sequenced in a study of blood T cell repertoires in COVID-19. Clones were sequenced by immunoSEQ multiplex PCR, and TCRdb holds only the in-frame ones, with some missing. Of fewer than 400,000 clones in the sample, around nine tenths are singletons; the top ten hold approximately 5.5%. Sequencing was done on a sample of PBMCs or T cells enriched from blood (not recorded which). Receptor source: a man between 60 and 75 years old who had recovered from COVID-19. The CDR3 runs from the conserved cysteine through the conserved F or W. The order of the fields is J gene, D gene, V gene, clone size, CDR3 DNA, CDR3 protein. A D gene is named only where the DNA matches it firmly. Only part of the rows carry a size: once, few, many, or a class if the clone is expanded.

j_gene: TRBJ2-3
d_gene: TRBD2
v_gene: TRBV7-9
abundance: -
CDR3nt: TGTGCCAGCAGCTCTGCTAGCGGGAGGGCCGTTTCAGATACGCAGTATTTT
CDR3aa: CASSSASGRAVSDTQYF

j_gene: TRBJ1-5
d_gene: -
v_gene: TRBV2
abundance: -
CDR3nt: TGTGCCAGCAGTCCACGCCGGGAGCCGGGTTTTAGCAATCAGCCCCAGCATTTT
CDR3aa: CASSPRREPGFSNQPQHF

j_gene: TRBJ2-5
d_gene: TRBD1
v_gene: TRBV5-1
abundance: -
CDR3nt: TGCGCCAGCAGTAACAGGGGAGAGACCCAGTACTTC
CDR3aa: CASSNRGETQYF

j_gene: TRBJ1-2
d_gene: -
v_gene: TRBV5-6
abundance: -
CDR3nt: TGTGCCAGCAGCTTCCCGGTCTCCTATGGCTACACCTTC
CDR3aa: CASSFPVSYGYTF

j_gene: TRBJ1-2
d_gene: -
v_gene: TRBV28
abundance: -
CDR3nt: TGTGCCAGCAGCATCCCCTTGGGCAGAGTCTATGGCTACACCTTC
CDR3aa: CASSIPLGRVYGYTF

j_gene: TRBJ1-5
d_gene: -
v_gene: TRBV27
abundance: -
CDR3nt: TGTGCCAGCAGTTTAGTCGGGACATATAGCAATCAGCCCCAGCATTTT
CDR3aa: CASSLVGTYSNQPQHF

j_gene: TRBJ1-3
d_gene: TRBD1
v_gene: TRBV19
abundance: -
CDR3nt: TGTGCCAGTAGTATTACAGGGGCCCCTGGAAACACCATATATTTT
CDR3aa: CASSITGAPGNTIYF

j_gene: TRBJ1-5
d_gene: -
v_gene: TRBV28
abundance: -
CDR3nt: TGTGCCAGCAGTTCGCCAGGGGATAGCAATCAGCCCCAGCATTTT
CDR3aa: CASSSPGDSNQPQHF

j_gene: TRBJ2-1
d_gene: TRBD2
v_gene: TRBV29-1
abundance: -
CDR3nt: TGCAGCGTTGCCACCTACGGGACTAGCGGGTCCCCCAATGAGCAGTTCTTC
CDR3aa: CSVATYGTSGSPNEQFF

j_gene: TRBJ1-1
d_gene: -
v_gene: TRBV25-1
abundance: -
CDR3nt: TGTGCCAGCAGTGGCGAACAAGCGCAAGCTTTCTTT
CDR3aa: CASSGEQAQAFF

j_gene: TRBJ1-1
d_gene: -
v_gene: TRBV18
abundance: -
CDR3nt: TGTGCCAGCTCCCCGACAGCGAACACTGAAGCTTTCTTT
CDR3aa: CASSPTANTEAFF

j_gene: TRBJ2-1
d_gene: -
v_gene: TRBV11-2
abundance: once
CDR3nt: TGTGCCAGCAGCTTAGGTGGTACCAGGGGCTCGGGTGAGCAGTTCTTC
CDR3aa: CASSLGGTRGSGEQFF

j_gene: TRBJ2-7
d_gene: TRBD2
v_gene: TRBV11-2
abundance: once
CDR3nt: TGTGCCAGCAGCTTCCTAGCGGGAGTTGGCGAGCAGTACTTC
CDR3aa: CASSFLAGVGEQYF

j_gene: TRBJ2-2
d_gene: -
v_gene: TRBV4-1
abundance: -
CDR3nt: TGCGCCAGCAGCCAAGGTCGGGTCCCCGGGGAGCTGTTTTTT
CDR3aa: CASSQGRVPGELFF

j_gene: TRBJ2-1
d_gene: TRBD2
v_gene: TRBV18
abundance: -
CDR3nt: TGTGCCAGCTCGCCAGGGACTAGCGGGAGGGTCTGGAATGAGCAGTTCTTC
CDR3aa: CASSPGTSGRVWNEQFF